These 20 T cell receptor beta chains were sequenced from one sample in a study of low-dose radiotherapy and immunotherapy resistance in tumors. Alpha and beta chains were covered, as first-strand cDNA relied on TRAV- and TRBV-specific primers. A constant-region primer paired with the V-primer adapter amplified TCRs over about 20 PCR cycles. MiXCR was run by TCRdb on the reads, yielding one entry per CDR3 protein. The data contain roughly 11,000 distinct CDR3 sequences, 55% to 65% of them singletons. The receptors shown here come from a human donor with advanced metastatic prostate, ovarian, gallbladder or colorectal cancer (not recorded which). This table probably holds off-target reads from a library built for another chain.

This chain connects TRBV6-2 or TRBV6-3 to TRBJ1-5, with D perhaps matching TRBD1 (5 bases). V was shortened by 0 bases and J by 9 bases, with 12 bases between the two germline ends. In germline, CDR1 is MNHEY, CDR2 SVGEGT. The CDR3 spans 14 residues. The CDR3 coding sequence is TGTGCCAGCAGTTACTCGCCACAGGATCGGCCCCAGCATTTT. Its translation: CASSYSPQDRPQHF.

This chain joins TRBV4-3 and TRBJ1-3; D remains ambiguous. Trimming shortened V by 1 base and J by 2 bases, and 9 bases separated the two germline ends. Germline loops: CDR1 LGHNA, CDR2 YSLEER. The CDR3 is made up of 15 amino acids. The CDR3: CASSQVGVPGNTIYF. CDR3 DNA sequence: TGCGCCAGCAGCCAAGTTGGTGTTCCTGGAAACACCATATATTTT.

This clonotype came up a few times. V and J are TRBV11-2 and TRBJ2-6; D tentatively reads TRBD1 or TRBD2 (6 bases each). The CDR3 loop spans 21 amino acids. V lost 5 bases and J 0 bases, leaving 26 bases between the germline ends. Germline lookup yields CDR1 SGHAT and CDR2 FQNNGV. Written as DNA, the CDR3 is TGTGCCAGCAGCCCCGTGATAGGGGGGTTAGGAGCTAGCTCTGGGGCCAACGTCCTGACTTTC. Its translation: CASSPVIGGLGASSGANVLTF.

The chain recombines TRBV11-2 with TRBJ2-2; a possible D gene is TRBD1 (5 bases). This CDR3 spans 14 amino acids. Germline V gives CDR1 SGHAT, CDR2 FQNNGV. V was cut by 3 bases and J by 3 bases, with 8 bases left in between. The CDR3 DNA follows: TGTGCCAGCAGCTTTGTCAGGGACACCGGGGAGCTGTTTTTT. Protein sequence: CASSFVRDTGELFF.

V gene TRBV5-4 combines with J gene TRBJ1-1; 9 nucleotides agree with TRBD1. The CDR3 loop spans 15 amino acids. Germline CDR1 is SGHNT and CDR2 is YYREEE (reference sequence). The ends lost 2 bases at V and 4 bases at J; junction bases unmatched: 6. In nucleotides, the CDR3 is TGTGCCAGCAGCTTCCCGGGACAGGGCGGCACTGAAGCTTTCTTT. Its translation: CASSFPGQGGTEAFF.

V is TRBV28 and J is TRBJ1-6; D is undetermined. Germline values: CDR1 MDHEN, CDR2 SYDVKM. V lost 6 bases and J lost 10, with 13 bases in between. The CDR3 contains 13 residues. The CDR3 coding sequence is TGTGCCAGCAGAGGTGGTGCTCGATCACCCCTCCACTTT. Translated: CASRGGARSPLHF. The variable domain in full, with the rest retrieved from reference TRBV28 and TRBJ1-6, is DVKVTQSSRYLVKRTGEKVFLECVQDMDHENMFWYRQDPGLGLRLIYFSYDVKMKEKGDIPEGYSVSREKKERFSLILESASTNQTSMYLCASRGGARSPLHFGNGTRLTVT.

The chain couples TRBV5-6 to TRBJ2-6, with TRBD1 matching over 10 bases. Germline CDR1 SGHDT, CDR2 YYEEEE. The CDR3 consists of 17 residues. The V segment lost 2 bases and the J segment 0 bases; nucleotides outside the gene matches: 2. The CDR3 loop is CASSLGTGVSGANVLTF. As DNA, the CDR3 is TGTGCCAGCAGCTTAGGGACAGGGGTCTCTGGGGCCAACGTCCTGACTTTC. The whole variable domain, remainder taken from reference TRBV5-6 and TRBJ2-6, is DAGVTQSPTHLIKTRGQQVTLRCSPKSGHDTVSWYQQALGQGPQFIFQYYEEEERQRGNFPDRFSGHQFPNYSSELNVNALLLGDSALYLCASSLGTGVSGANVLTFGAGSRLTVL.

The CDR3 bases are TGTGCCAGCAGCTTAGGAGAGGGGACGCACTATGGCTACACCTTC. It translates to CASSLGEGTHYGYTF. The gene calls are TRBV7-9 and TRBJ1-2; a possible D gene is TRBD1 (5 bases). Germline V gives CDR1 SEHNR, CDR2 FQNEAQ (reference sequence). V lost 1 base, J lost 3 bases, and 12 bases lay in between. The CDR3 is 15 residues long. The full variable domain, its missing parts supplied by reference TRBV7-9 and TRBJ1-2, is DTGVSQNPRHKITKRGQNVTFRCDPISEHNRLYWYRQTLGQGPEFLTYFQNEAQLEKSRLLSDRFSAERPKGSFSTLEIQRTEQGDSAMYLCASSLGEGTHYGYTFGSGTRLTVV.

The V gene is TRBV29-1, the J gene TRBJ2-1, with a possible D match to TRBD1 (6 bases). Germline V gives CDR1 SQVTM, CDR2 ANQGSEA. This CDR3 contains 12 residues. Trimming pared 6 bases from V and 10 bases from J, leaving 16 bases between. The CDR3 sequence is CSVRGWDGEQFF. The CDR3 nucleotides read TGCAGCGTGAGGGGGTGGGACGGCGAGCAGTTCTTC.

This clonotype turned up a few times. The rearrangement uses TRBV12-3 or TRBV12-4 and TRBJ2-7; D remains unclear. The CDR3 totals 13 residues. V lost 3 bases and J 0 bases, leaving 6 bases between the germline ends. This chain's CDR3 is CASSFASSYEQYF. The CDR3 DNA sequence: TGTGCCAGCAGTTTTGCTAGCTCCTACGAGCAGTACTTC.

The chain recombines TRBV3-1 with TRBJ2-6; D is tentatively TRBD1 or TRBD2 (5 bases each). Trimming left V 0 bases short and J 0 bases short, with 15 bases between. Germline V gene data show CDR1 as LGHDT and CDR2 as YNNKEL (reference sequence). The CDR3 sequence is 19 residues long. As DNA, the CDR3 is TGTGCCAGCAGCCAAGATCTAGACGGGGCGGGCTCTGGGGCCAACGTCCTGACTTTC. It yields the protein CASSQDLDGAGSGANVLTF.

The rearrangement uses TRBV5-1 and TRBJ1-2; D is unresolved. Trimming removed 0 bases from V and 7 bases from J, with 7 bases in between. This CDR3 spans 12 amino acids. In germline, CDR1 is SGHRS, CDR2 YFSETQ. The CDR3, as DNA: TGCGCCAGCAGCTTGGATGGACTTGGCTACACCTTC. Translated: CASSLDGLGYTF.

The chain links TRBV20-1 to TRBJ2-7; 7 positions agree with TRBD2. The CDR3 runs 14 residues. The ends lost 0 bases at V and 7 bases at J; junction bases unmatched: 9. Germline CDR1 DFQATT, CDR2 SNEGSKA (reference sequence). CDR3: CSARDSREAREQYF. The CDR3 DNA is TGCAGTGCTAGAGATTCTCGGGAGGCTAGGGAGCAGTACTTC.

The chain is built from TRBV5-1 and TRBJ2-1; 10 bases are a match to TRBD2. V lost 3 bases, J lost 0 bases, and 12 bases stayed unmatched. This CDR3 has 19 residues. Germline CDR1 is SGHRS and CDR2 is YFSETQ. The CDR3 is CASSSLGERGGNSYNEQFF. DNA for the CDR3: TGCGCCAGCAGCTCCCTCGGCGAGCGGGGGGGAAACTCCTACAATGAGCAGTTCTTC. Full variable domain (missing parts from reference TRBV5-1 and TRBJ2-1): KAGVTQTPRYLIKTRGQQVTLSCSPISGHRSVSWYQQTPGQGLQFLFEYFSETQRNKGNFPGRFSGRQFSNSRSEMNVSTLELGDSALYLCASSSLGERGGNSYNEQFFGPGTRLTVL.

This clonotype was observed a few times. The CDR3 sequence is CASSQVTRSGELFF. The CDR3, as DNA: TGTGCCAGCAGCCAAGTGACGAGGTCCGGGGAGCTGTTTTTT. The genes are TRBV3-1 and TRBJ2-2, with D uncertain. Between the trimmed V and J ends, which lost 1 base and 6 bases, there was a span of 9 bases. Germline V gene lookup returns CDR1 LGHDT and CDR2 YNNKEL (reference sequence). The CDR3 consists of 14 residues. Filled out from reference TRBV3-1 and TRBJ2-2, the complete variable domain reads DTAVSQTPKYLVTQMGNDKSIKCEQNLGHDTMYWYKQDSKKFLKIMFSYNNKELIINETVPNRFSPKSPDKAHLNLHINSLELGDSAVYFCASSQVTRSGELFFGEGSRLTVL.

This clonotype came up a few times. The CDR3 nucleotides are TGTGCCAGCAGCTTATCAGCGGGGGAGACCCAGTACTTC. Translation: CASSLSAGETQYF. The J gene is TRBJ2-5, the V gene TRBV7-3; 7 bases map to TRBD2. The germline CDR1 and CDR2 sequences are SGHTA and FQGTGA. The CDR3 spans 13 residues. V lost 2 bases, J lost 5 bases, and 2 bases stayed unmatched.

The J gene is TRBJ2-2, the V gene TRBV5-1; 8 positions agree with TRBD1. The CDR3 contains 15 residues. Looked up from germline, CDR1 is SGHRS and CDR2 is YFSETQ. V shed 2 bases and J 1 base; nucleotides not matched to a gene: 1. The DNA of the CDR3 is TGCGCCAGCAGCTTCGGACAGGGGAACACCGGGGAGCTGTTTTTT. This translates into CASSFGQGNTGELFF. The whole variable domain, filled in from reference TRBV5-1 and TRBJ2-2, reads KAGVTQTPRYLIKTRGQQVTLSCSPISGHRSVSWYQQTPGQGLQFLFEYFSETQRNKGNFPGRFSGRQFSNSRSEMNVSTLELGDSALYLCASSFGQGNTGELFFGEGSRLTVL.

J is TRBJ2-7 and V is TRBV11-2; 7 bases line up with TRBD2. This CDR3 has 17 amino acids. Unmatched junction bases numbered 13, after V lost 3 bases and J lost 2 bases. Germline CDR1 reads SGHAT; CDR2 reads FQNNGV. CDR3 in DNA: TGTGCCAGCAGCTTGGCGCTGACTAGCCACCATCCCTACGAGCAGTACTTC. Encoded protein: CASSLALTSHHPYEQYF.

The chain has TRBV28 and TRBJ1-4, with D hard to call. Germline assignment: CDR1 MDHEN and CDR2 SYDVKM. This CDR3 is 11 amino acids long. V dropped 11 bases and J dropped 4 bases, with 8 bases sitting between them. The DNA for the CDR3 is TGTGCCTCGGAGCTTAATGAAAAACTGTTTTTT. This encodes CASELNEKLFF.

This clonotype was counted between two and nine times. The V call is TRBV5-5, the J call TRBJ2-5; D is perhaps TRBD1 or TRBD2 (5 bases each). The V end lost 2 bases, the J end lost 5 bases, and 13 bases lay between the germline ends. The CDR3 sequence is 14 residues long. Per the germline V gene, CDR1 is SGHKS and CDR2 is YYEKEE (reference sequence). Here the CDR3 reads CASSFGDLGETQYF. DNA of the CDR3: TGTGCCAGCAGCTTCGGGGACCTCGGGGAGACCCAGTACTTC.